The 9 T cell receptor beta chains presented below share a single source sample, sequenced in a study of glioma-infiltrating T cells. Using RNA template, CDR3s of TCR alpha and beta were amplified with iRepertoire arm-PCR. TCRdb ran MiXCR on the multiplex PCR reads and lists one entry per CDR3 protein. The sample lists more than 350,000 distinct CDR3 sequences, about two fifths occurring once. What was sequenced was glioma tissue, nonneoplastic brain tissue, or PBMCs (not recorded which). These receptors were taken from a human donor with low-grade glioma or glioblastoma, undergoing nonglioma brain surgery, or in good health (not recorded which).

The CDR3, as DNA: TGCAGCGTTGGGGCAGGGAGGCGCACAGATACGCAGTATTTT. Encoded protein: CSVGAGRRTDTQYF. The chain joins TRBV20-1 to TRBJ2-3; TRBD2 might be the D (6 bases). Looked up from germline, CDR1 is DFQATT and CDR2 is SNEGSKA (reference sequence). The CDR3 totals 14 residues.

This clonotype was counted only a few times. The chain uses TRBV7-9 and TRBJ2-1; D gene unclear. V was shortened by 1 base and J by 4 bases, with 8 bases between the two germline ends. Germline V gene data show CDR1 as SEHNR and CDR2 as FQNEAQ (reference sequence). The CDR3 is 14 residues long. The CDR3 sequence: CASSLVARYNEQFF. DNA for the CDR3: TGTGCCAGCAGCTTAGTGGCCCGATACAATGAGCAGTTCTTC.

The chain combines TRBV5-4 with TRBJ2-1; 9 bases are a match to TRBD2. Germline values: CDR1 SGHNT, CDR2 YYREEE (reference sequence). The CDR3 is 16 amino acids. V lost 0 bases, J lost 4 bases, and 5 bases stayed unmatched. CDR3 protein: CASSLVSSGEYNEQFF. The CDR3, as DNA: TGTGCCAGCAGCTTGGTGTCTAGCGGGGAATACAATGAGCAGTTCTTC.

This chain links TRBV20-1 with TRBJ2-3; TRBD2 is a possible D gene (6 bases). Between the trimmed V and J ends, which lost 4 bases and 4 bases, there was a span of 12 bases. The length of the CDR3 is 13 residues. Germline CDR1 is DFQATT and CDR2 is SNEGSKA (reference sequence). The CDR3 sequence: CSAIVRESDTQYF. For the CDR3, the DNA is TGCAGTGCTATTGTACGGGAGTCAGATACGCAGTATTTT.

This clonotype appeared once. This may come from a read error, since a much larger clone is one base off. The chain has TRBV28 and TRBJ1-2; no clear D gene. Germline CDR1 MDHEN, CDR2 SYDVKM. V gave up 5 bases and J gave up 6 bases, with 10 bases separating them. The CDR3 length is 12 residues. DNA for the CDR3: TGTGCCAGCAGTACGACAATCAATGGCTACACCTTC. Translated, it gives CASSTTINGYTF.

This clonotype was detected only a few times. The V and J genes are TRBV7-8 and TRBJ2-7; D is perhaps TRBD2 (5 bases). V shed 5 bases and J shed 2 bases, with 16 bases lying between them. Looked up from germline, CDR1 is SGHVS and CDR2 is FQNEAQ. The CDR3 extends over 15 amino acids. CDR3 amino acids: CASSASHRVAYEQYF. The CDR3 DNA reads TGTGCCAGCAGCGCTAGCCACCGGGTCGCCTACGAGCAGTACTTC.

The chain is built from TRBV6-2 or TRBV6-3 and TRBJ2-5; D might be TRBD1 (6 bases). This CDR3 has 16 residues. V lost 6 bases to trimming and J lost 4 bases, with 21 bases between them. CDR1 is MNHEY, CDR2 SVGEGT, per germline. CDR3 region: CASSLLGQTLRETQYF. CDR3 coding DNA: TGTGCCAGCAGCCTCCTCGGACAGACTCTTCGAGAGACCCAGTACTTC.

The rearrangement joins TRBV20-1 to TRBJ2-7, with D perhaps TRBD2 (6 bases). The V gene's germline CDR1 is DFQATT and CDR2 SNEGSKA (reference sequence). The V end lost 3 bases, the J end lost 2 bases, and 11 bases lay between the germline ends. This CDR3 contains 13 residues. CDR3 loop: CSARAGGAYEQYF. CDR3 nucleotides: TGCAGTGCTAGGGCCGGGGGTGCCTACGAGCAGTACTTC.

V gene TRBV4-2 combines with J gene TRBJ1-5; D uncertain. Germline V gene sequence: CDR1 LGHNA, CDR2 YNFKEQ. CDR3 length equals 18 residues. Deletions cut 3 bases from V and 3 bases from J, with 21 bases between. DNA for the CDR3: TGTGCCAGCAGCCAGATCCCTCAACTACACGGCTTCAATCAGCCCCAGCATTTT. This translates into CASSQIPQLHGFNQPQHF.